What follows are 8 T cell receptor beta chains derived from one specimen sequenced in a study of cytomegalovirus exposure and HLA in healthy donors. The PCR used 60 Vbeta and 13 Jbeta primers. Sequencing used immunoSEQ multiplex PCR; TCRdb keeps in-frame clones, though not all of them. The sample has about 120,000 clones, roughly three fifths seen once. Sequencing used PBMCs. These receptors all come from a woman between 40 and 50 years old in good health and CMV-seropositive.

As to this clone: A read error may produce the germline difference seen at one junction end. This chain connects TRBV27 to TRBJ1-6; 8 nucleotides match TRBD1. The CDR3 is 15 amino acids. Germline CDR1 is MNHEY and CDR2 is SMNVEV (reference sequence). The CDR3 nucleotides are TGTGCCAGCAGTTTACAGGGGGCCTACAATTCACCCCTCCACTTT. Translating it yields CASSLQGAYNSPLHF.

This clone was observed a handful of times. The V call is TRBV7-9, the J call TRBJ2-7, with a tentative D call TRBD1 (5 bases). Between the trimmed V and J ends, which lost 2 bases and 2 bases, there was a span of 10 bases. The CDR3 contains 14 residues. Germline CDR1 and CDR2: SEHNR and FQNEAQ (reference sequence). The chain's CDR3 is CASSLTGPTYEQYF. In nucleotides, the CDR3 is TGTGCCAGCAGCTTAACAGGCCCTACCTACGAGCAGTACTTC.

This clone came up once. This chain connects TRBV11-3 to TRBJ2-1; D is ambiguous. V gave up 4 bases and J gave up 4 bases, with 29 bases separating them. The CDR3 sequence is 20 residues long. The germline gives CDR1 SGHNT, CDR2 YENEEA. CDR3 DNA sequence: TGTGCCAGCAGCTCTCCGACTTCCGGTTCCGCCGTAGGAGTTTACAATGAGCAGTTCTTC. Translating it yields CASSSPTSGSAVGVYNEQFF.

The chain recombines TRBV6-1 with TRBJ1-1, with D unclear. The length of the CDR3 is 14 residues. Germline V gives CDR1 MNHNS, CDR2 SASEGT. The germline V and J ends were trimmed by 1 base and 7 bases, with 13 bases remaining between them. This chain's CDR3 is CASSEGTGIFEAFF. The CDR3 nucleotides are TGTGCCAGCAGTGAAGGGACGGGGATTTTTGAAGCTTTCTTT.

The chain carries TRBV14 and TRBJ2-6; weak D call: TRBD2 (6 bases). This CDR3 contains 18 residues. V dropped 5 bases and J dropped 1 base, with 18 bases sitting between them. CDR1 is SGHDN, CDR2 FVKESK, per germline. The CDR3, as DNA: TGTGCCAGCAGCGCCTGGGGGAGGACCCCTTCTGGGGCCAACGTCCTGACTTTC. Residues: CASSAWGRTPSGANVLTF.

This chain joins TRBV19 and TRBJ1-1; D might be TRBD1 (6 bases). This CDR3 has 12 amino acids. Germline values: CDR1 LNHDA, CDR2 SQIVND (reference sequence). V was cut by 7 bases and J by 4 bases, with 10 bases left in between. This CDR3 is CASTLGGTEAFF. CDR3 bases: TGTGCCAGTACCCTAGGGGGCACTGAAGCTTTCTTT.

CDR3 sequence (DNA): TGTGCCAGCAGCTTAGTTGTGGGACTCGGCAGCCCCGGGGAGCTGTTTTTT. Translation gives CASSLVVGLGSPGELFF. The rearrangement links TRBV13 to TRBJ2-2, with a weak D call TRBD2 (6 bases). The V gene lost 1 base and the J gene lost 6 bases, with 18 bases spanning the gap. The CDR3 spans 17 residues. Germline V gives CDR1 PRHDT, CDR2 FYEKMQ (reference sequence).

V is TRBV7-9 and J is TRBJ1-1; TRBD1 matches 7 bases. Germline-derived CDR1 and CDR2 are SEHNR and FQNEAQ (reference sequence). Trimming at V came to 6 bases and at J to 4 bases, leaving 8 bases not matched to a gene. This CDR3 is 14 amino acids long. This CDR3 reads CASRDRRGSTEAFF. In DNA form, the CDR3 reads TGTGCCAGCAGGGACAGGCGGGGTAGCACTGAAGCTTTCTTT.